This T cell receptor (beta chain) came from a study of response to subunit inactivated influenza vaccine. Notes on the study in general: The authors proposed limited new T cell recruitment per seasonal influenza vaccination.

TCRdb re-analysed the RT-PCR reads in MiXCR, keeping a single row per CDR3 protein. The sample has 400,000 to 650,000 distinct CDR3 sequences; approximately 7.8% are singletons. This clonotype has just a few counts. What it binds is not known. The sample consisted of PBMCs from blood, taken roughly 24 months after vaccination. The receptor was derived from a man aged 50 to 69 who received an inactivated influenza vaccine.

The DNA of the CDR3 is TGTGCCAGCAGCCTCAACAGGGCCGCTGAAGCTTTCTTT. Translated: CASSLNRAAEAFF. The chain has TRBV11-2 and TRBJ1-1, with D perhaps TRBD1 (6 bases). Trimming cost V 5 bases and J 6 bases, with 13 bases left between them. The CDR3 length is 13 residues. Germline V lookup: CDR1 SGHAT, CDR2 FQNNGV.